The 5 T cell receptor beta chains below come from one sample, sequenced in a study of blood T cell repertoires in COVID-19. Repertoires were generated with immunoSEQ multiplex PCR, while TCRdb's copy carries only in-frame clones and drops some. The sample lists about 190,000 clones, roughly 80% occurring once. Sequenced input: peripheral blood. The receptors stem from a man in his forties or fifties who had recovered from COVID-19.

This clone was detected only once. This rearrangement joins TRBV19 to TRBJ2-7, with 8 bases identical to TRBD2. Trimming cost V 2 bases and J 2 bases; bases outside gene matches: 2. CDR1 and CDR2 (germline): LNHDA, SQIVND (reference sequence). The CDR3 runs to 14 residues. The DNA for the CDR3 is TGTGCCAGTAGTATACGGGAGGGGGCCTACGAGCAGTACTTC. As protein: CASSIREGAYEQYF. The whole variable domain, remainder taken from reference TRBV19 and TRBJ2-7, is DGGITQSPKYLFRKEGQNVTLSCEQNLNHDAMYWYRQDPGQGLRLIYYSQIVNDFQKGDIAEGYSVSREKKESFPLTVTSAQKNPTAFYLCASSIREGAYEQYFGPGTRLTVT.

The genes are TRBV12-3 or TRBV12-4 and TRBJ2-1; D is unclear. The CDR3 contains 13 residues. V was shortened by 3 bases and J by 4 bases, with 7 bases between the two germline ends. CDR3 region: CASSFSLYNEQFF. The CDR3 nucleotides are TGTGCCAGCAGTTTCTCCTTATACAATGAGCAGTTCTTC.

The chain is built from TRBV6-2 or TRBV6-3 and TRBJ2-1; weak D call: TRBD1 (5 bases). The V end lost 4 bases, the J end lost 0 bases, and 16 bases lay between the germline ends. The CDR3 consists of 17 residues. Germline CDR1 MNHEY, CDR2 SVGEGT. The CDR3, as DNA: TGTGCCAGCAGTTGGCAGGGCCCGGATAGCTCCTACAATGAGCAGTTCTTC. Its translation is CASSWQGPDSSYNEQFF.

The CDR3 DNA is TGTGCCAGCAGTGAACCCGGAGTGAAACTGTTTTTT. This sequence encodes CASSEPGVKLFF. The chain is built from TRBV2 and TRBJ1-4, with unresolved D. Germline assignment: CDR1 SNHLY and CDR2 FYNNEI. The CDR3 has 12 residues. Trimming stripped 2 bases from V and 11 bases from J, with 9 bases between.

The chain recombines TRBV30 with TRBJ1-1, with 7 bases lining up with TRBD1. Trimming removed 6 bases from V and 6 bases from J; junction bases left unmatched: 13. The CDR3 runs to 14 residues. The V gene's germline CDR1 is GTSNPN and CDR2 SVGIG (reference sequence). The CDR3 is CACKQGIVFSEAFF. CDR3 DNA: TGTGCCTGTAAACAGGGGATTGTATTCTCTGAAGCTTTCTTT.